Listed here are 27 T cell receptor beta chains from one sample, sequenced in a study of early T cells in non-severe SARS-CoV-2 infection. TCRdb independently ran MiXCR on the 5' RACE reads; one entry per CDR3 protein. The sample has tens of thousands of distinct CDR3 sequences, over 10% seen once. The sample consisted of whole blood. Receptors were obtained from an adult who was a healthcare worker with PCR-confirmed SARS-CoV-2 infection or an uninfected control (not recorded which).

The chain uses TRBV6-1 and TRBJ1-2, with 9 bases fitting TRBD1. Germline trimming cut 5 bases from V and 8 bases from J; bases unmatched to any gene: 6. In germline, CDR1 is MNHNS, CDR2 SASEGT. CDR3 length equals 13 residues. CDR3 protein: CASSWDRVSGYTF. CDR3 nucleotides: TGTGCCAGCAGTTGGGACAGGGTCTCGGGCTACACCTTC.

The rearrangement links TRBV20-1 to TRBJ1-6; perhaps TRBD1 as D (6 bases). Germline V gene sequence: CDR1 DFQATT, CDR2 SNEGSKA (reference sequence). The V and J ends lost 0 bases and 0 bases respectively, with 12 bases between them. The length of the CDR3 is 17 residues. The CDR3 protein is CSAREGGRSSYNSPLHF. In DNA, the CDR3 is TGCAGTGCTAGAGAAGGGGGGAGAAGCTCCTATAATTCACCCCTCCACTTT.

This clonotype showed up just a few times. V gene TRBV20-1 combines with J gene TRBJ1-1, with TRBD1 as a possible D gene (5 bases). This CDR3 region has 14 residues. Deletions cut 0 bases from V and 6 bases from J, with 14 bases between. CDR1 DFQATT and CDR2 SNEGSKA come from the germline V gene (reference sequence). Here the CDR3 DNA reads TGCAGTGCTAGAGATCGTTCAGGGTTTCCTGAAGCTTTCTTT. This gives the protein CSARDRSGFPEAFF.

This clonotype was recorded many times. This chain joins TRBV29-1 and TRBJ2-7; D is unresolved. In germline, CDR1 is SQVTM, CDR2 ANQGSEA. This CDR3 has 10 amino acids. Trimming took 5 bases from V and 6 from J, leaving 8 bases between them. The CDR3 is CSVKGIEQYF. CDR3 DNA: TGCAGCGTTAAAGGAATCGAGCAGTACTTC.

This clonotype has a count of ten or more. The CDR3 loop reads CSVVWRQGDQPQHF. The DNA of the CDR3 is TGCAGCGTTGTCTGGCGGCAAGGGGATCAGCCCCAGCATTTT. The chain links TRBV29-1 to TRBJ1-5, with D perhaps TRBD1 (5 bases). The germline V gene encodes CDR1 SQVTM and CDR2 ANQGSEA. The CDR3 loop spans 14 amino acids. The V gene lost 4 bases and the J gene lost 5 bases, with 15 bases spanning the gap.

The V call is TRBV11-1, the J call TRBJ2-5; D is unresolved. The germline V gene has CDR1 SGHAT and CDR2 FQDESV (reference sequence). Trimming pared 0 bases from V and 2 bases from J, leaving 13 bases between. The CDR3 loop spans 16 amino acids. The CDR3 here is CASSLAKAGAQETQYF. The CDR3 DNA sequence: TGTGCCAGCAGCTTAGCGAAGGCAGGAGCTCAAGAGACCCAGTACTTC.

As for this clonotype: A read error is the likely source, as a far larger clone sits one nucleotide away. DNA of the CDR3: TGTGCCAGCAGCCGGAACTCTGGGGCCAACGTCCTGACTTTC. Translating it yields CASSRNSGANVLTF. The genes are TRBV7-9 and TRBJ2-6, with D unresolved. The CDR3 has 14 residues. CDR1 and CDR2 (germline): SEHNR, FQNEAQ (reference sequence). V was clipped by 5 bases and J by 0 bases, with 5 bases between them. Full variable domain (rest looked up from reference TRBV7-9 and TRBJ2-6): DTGVSQNPRHKITKRGQNVTFRCDPISEHNRLYWYRQTLGQGPEFLTYFQNEAQLEKSRLLSDRFSAERPKGSFSTLEIQRTEQGDSAMYLCASSRNSGANVLTFGAGSRLTVL.

On this clonotype: Being one base from a much bigger clone, this may be a read error. The rearrangement uses TRBV5-8 and TRBJ2-2; 10 bases fit TRBD2. The germline CDR1 and CDR2 sequences are SGHTS and YDEGEE. V lost 5 bases to trimming and J lost 1 base; unmatched junction nucleotides: 8. CDR3 size: 17 residues. The CDR3 region is CASRRLAGHVNTGELFF. The CDR3 nucleotides are TGTGCCAGCAGAAGACTAGCGGGCCACGTGAACACCGGGGAGCTGTTTTTT.

This clonotype was observed once. The chain recombines TRBV6-5 with TRBJ2-5; D is unresolved. The germline gives CDR1 MNHEY, CDR2 SVGAGI. V was shortened by 6 bases and J by 5 bases, with 16 bases between the two germline ends. This CDR3 comprises 14 residues. The CDR3 sequence is CASSADDPWETQYF. In DNA form, the CDR3 reads TGTGCCAGCAGCGCCGATGACCCTTGGGAGACCCAGTACTTC.

CDR3 protein: CASSLELGLPGYTF. In nucleotides, the CDR3 is TGTGCCAGCAGCTTAGAGCTGGGGCTCCCTGGCTACACCTTC. The chain couples TRBV7-9 to TRBJ1-2, with D tentatively TRBD1 (5 bases). Between the trimmed V and J ends, which lost 1 base and 7 bases, there was a span of 13 bases. There are 14 residues in the CDR3. Germline assignment: CDR1 SEHNR and CDR2 FQNEAQ (reference sequence).

V and J are TRBV30 and TRBJ2-3, with no clear D. V was cut by 5 bases and J by 1 base, with 10 bases left in between. This CDR3 region has 13 residues. Germline assignment: CDR1 GTSNPN and CDR2 SVGIG (reference sequence). The CDR3 coding sequence is TGTGCCTGGTCCCAGTTCCGCACAGATACGCAGTATTTT. This sequence encodes CAWSQFRTDTQYF. The variable domain in full, with the rest retrieved from reference TRBV30 and TRBJ2-3, is SQTIHQWPATLVQPVGSPLSLECTVEGTSNPNLYWYRQAAGRGLQLLFYSVGIGQISSEVPQNLSASRPQDRQFILSSKKLLLSDSGFYLCAWSQFRTDTQYFGPGTRLTVL.

The V and J genes are TRBV4-1 and TRBJ1-2, with D possibly TRBD1 on 6 matching bases. Germline values: CDR1 MGHRA, CDR2 YSYEKL. V was shortened by 1 base and J by 4 bases, with 13 bases between the two germline ends. The CDR3 runs to 15 residues. CDR3: CASSQVGGRLYGYTF. The CDR3 DNA reads as TGCGCCAGCAGCCAAGTCGGGGGGCGCCTCTATGGCTACACCTTC.

This clonotype has ten or more counts. The V call is TRBV6-6, the J call TRBJ1-6, with 11 bases lining up with TRBD1. The CDR3 extends over 14 amino acids. The germline V gene has CDR1 MNHNY and CDR2 SVGAGI (reference sequence). V shed 10 bases, J shed 8 bases, and the junction held 7 bases outside the gene matches. As DNA, the CDR3 is TGTGCCACGCAGGGACAGGGGGTTCATTCACCCCTCCACTTT. Translated: CATQGQGVHSPLHF.

This clonotype was found a few times. The chain employs TRBV3-1 and TRBJ1-2, with unresolved D. V lost 1 base, J lost 3 bases, and 12 bases lay in between. The CDR3 runs to 15 residues. In germline, CDR1 is LGHDT, CDR2 YNNKEL (reference sequence). CDR3 nucleotide sequence: TGTGCCAGCAGCCAAGCTGCGGGTCTGTACTATGGCTACACCTTC. Translation: CASSQAAGLYYGYTF. The whole variable domain, remainder taken from reference TRBV3-1 and TRBJ1-2, is DTAVSQTPKYLVTQMGNDKSIKCEQNLGHDTMYWYKQDSKKFLKIMFSYNNKELIINETVPNRFSPKSPDKAHLNLHINSLELGDSAVYFCASSQAAGLYYGYTFGSGTRLTVV.

This clonotype was observed many times. The CDR3 nucleotides are TGTGCCAGCAGTTTAGCTTCGGGTTCGATCCGGCCCCAGCATTTT. This gives the protein CASSLASGSIRPQHF. The gene calls are TRBV12-3 or TRBV12-4 and TRBJ1-5; unclear D gene. The CDR3 is 15 residues long. Trimming stripped 0 bases from V and 9 bases from J, with 15 bases between.

The CDR3 here is CSVRDSYEQYF. Here the CDR3 DNA reads TGCAGCGTACGGGACTCATACGAGCAGTACTTC. This chain uses TRBV29-1 with TRBJ2-7; maybe TRBD2 (6 bases). The CDR3 extends over 11 amino acids. V was shortened by 6 bases and J by 4 bases, with 10 bases between the two germline ends. Germline CDR1 and CDR2: SQVTM and ANQGSEA.

This clonotype has just a few counts. The V and J genes are TRBV10-2 and TRBJ2-1, with D perhaps matching TRBD2 (5 bases). Looked up from germline, CDR1 is WSHSY and CDR2 is SAAADI. There are 13 residues in the CDR3. V was cut by 3 bases and J by 4 bases, with 7 bases left in between. The CDR3 bases are TGCGCCAGCAGTGACAGGACTTACAATGAGCAGTTCTTC. Residues: CASSDRTYNEQFF.

This clonotype showed up many times. The chain is built from TRBV25-1 and TRBJ2-3; 8 bases fit TRBD1. The V segment lost 6 bases and the J segment 2 bases; nucleotides outside the gene matches: 4. The CDR3 is made up of 14 amino acids. The germline V gene has CDR1 MGHDK and CDR2 SYGVNS. The CDR3 nucleotides are TGTGCCAGCAGAGGGACAGGTTACACAGATACGCAGTATTTT. It is translated as CASRGTGYTDTQYF.

The chain carries TRBV20-1 and TRBJ1-1; possible D gene TRBD1, 6 bases. V shed 5 bases and J shed 4 bases, with 14 bases lying between them. The CDR3 totals 13 residues. Germline values: CDR1 DFQATT, CDR2 SNEGSKA (reference sequence). This chain's CDR3 is CSASRGSVTEAFF. The DNA of the CDR3 is TGCAGTGCTTCAAGGGGGAGCGTCACTGAAGCTTTCTTT.

This clonotype came up many times. The CDR3 sequence: CASRHAPSGSLSYNEQFF. CDR3 sequence (DNA): TGTGCCAGCAGACATGCTCCTAGCGGGAGTTTATCCTACAATGAGCAGTTCTTC. The chain uses TRBV6-2 or TRBV6-3 and TRBJ2-1, with 10 bases fitting TRBD2. CDR1 is MNHEY and CDR2 is SVGEGT in the germline V gene. The V and J ends lost 6 bases and 1 base, in that order; junction bases with no gene match: 12. The CDR3 is 18 residues long.

The chain recombines TRBV3-1 with TRBJ2-7, with 11 bases identical to TRBD1. Per germline, CDR1 LGHDT and CDR2 YNNKEL (reference sequence). The CDR3 extends over 15 amino acids. V shed 4 bases, J shed 4 bases, and the junction held 6 bases outside the gene matches. CDR3 nucleotide sequence: TGTGCCAGCAGCCGGACTGGACAGGGGGCTTACGAGCAGTACTTC. This encodes CASSRTGQGAYEQYF.

This clonotype was seen many times. The chain links TRBV3-1 to TRBJ2-4, with unresolved D. The CDR3 spans 13 residues. V was clipped by 2 bases and J by 7 bases, with 9 bases between them. The V gene's germline CDR1 is LGHDT and CDR2 YNNKEL (reference sequence). The chain's CDR3 is CASSQRGWNIQYF. The CDR3 DNA reads as TGTGCCAGCAGCCAACGAGGATGGAACATTCAGTACTTC.

This clonotype was seen a few times. This chain uses TRBV12-3 or TRBV12-4 with TRBJ2-7, with 9 bases identical to TRBD2. This CDR3 comprises 14 residues. V was pared by 6 bases and J by 4 bases, with 7 bases of the junction left unmatched. CDR3 region: CASSWREGAYEQYF. The CDR3 coding sequence is TGTGCCAGCAGCTGGCGGGAGGGTGCTTACGAGCAGTACTTC.

There are a few counts of this clonotype. The chain recombines TRBV15 with TRBJ2-7; D not resolved. The CDR3 covers 14 residues. Germline CDR1 reads LNHNV; CDR2 reads YYDKDF (reference sequence). V shed 0 bases and J shed 1 base, with 7 bases lying between them. The CDR3 loop is CATSREAGSYEQYF. As DNA, the CDR3 is TGTGCCACCAGCAGAGAAGCCGGGTCCTACGAGCAGTACTTC. The complete variable domain, with remaining parts taken from reference TRBV15 and TRBJ2-7, reads DAMVIQNPRYQVTQFGKPVTLSCSQTLNHNVMYWYQQKSSQAPKLLFHYYDKDFNNEADTPDNFQSRRPNTSFCFLDIRSPGLGDTAMYLCATSREAGSYEQYFGPGTRLTVT.

This clonotype was seen a few times. The genes are TRBV5-1 and TRBJ2-7; 8 nucleotides line up with TRBD2. The CDR3 covers 14 residues. Germline V gene data show CDR1 as SGHRS and CDR2 as YFSETQ. The junction had 6 bases not matched to a gene; V was cut back by 4 bases and J by 3 bases. CDR3 sequence (DNA): TGCGCCAGCAGCATGGGACTAGGGAGCTACGAGCAGTACTTC. It codes for CASSMGLGSYEQYF.

This clonotype was observed a few times. The chain is built from TRBV12-3 or TRBV12-4 and TRBJ1-6; 7 positions agree with TRBD1. With 5 bases clipped from V and 7 bases from J, the junction kept 5 bases outside the gene matches. This CDR3 has 14 amino acids. The CDR3 DNA sequence: TGTGCCAGCAGTCAGCAGGGGGTAAATTCACCCCTCCACTTT. Residues: CASSQQGVNSPLHF.

This clonotype was found a few times. This chain links TRBV24-1 with TRBJ2-3, with D perhaps assigned TRBD1 or TRBD2 (5 bases each). The V gene lost 3 bases and the J gene lost 1 base, with 7 bases spanning the gap. CDR3 length equals 14 residues. Per the germline V gene, CDR1 is KGHDR and CDR2 is SFDVKD. In DNA form, the CDR3 reads TGTGCCACCAGTGATGGGGGACGCACAGATACGCAGTATTTT. Translating gives CATSDGGRTDTQYF.